These 10 T cell receptor beta chains came from one sample sequenced in a study of shared clonotypes between healthy human individuals. This table comes from immunoSEQ multiplex PCR, and its TCRdb copy is limited to in-frame clones, with some not included. The sample lists around 620,000 clones, roughly 95% seen once, with about 0.11% in the top ten. The naive CD8 population came from CD45RO-negative cells selected for CCR7, without terminally differentiated effector memory CD45RA+ cells. The sample consisted of naive CD8+ T cells sorted from blood. Receptors were obtained from a woman aged 25-40 years in good health.

The chain is built from TRBV4-1 and TRBJ1-2; possibly TRBD1 for D (6 bases). V was trimmed by 1 base and J by 0 bases, leaving 12 bases between them. The CDR3 sequence is 16 residues long. CDR1 is MGHRA, CDR2 YSYEKL, per germline. In DNA form, the CDR3 reads TGCGCCAGCAGCCAAGGGACAGCCGGGACTAACTATGGCTACACCTTC. Its translation is CASSQGTAGTNYGYTF.

J is TRBJ2-1 and V is TRBV28; 9 bases line up with TRBD1. The germline CDR1 and CDR2 sequences are MDHEN and SYDVKM. CDR3 size: 14 residues. V lost 6 bases to trimming and J lost 5 bases; unmatched junction nucleotides: 5. In nucleotides, the CDR3 is TGTGCCAGCAGGGGGACAGGGTCGGACAATGAGCAGTTCTTC. This translates into CASRGTGSDNEQFF.

This chain uses TRBV5-6 with TRBJ2-7; the match to TRBD2 covers 9 bases. The CDR3 spans 14 residues. With 4 bases clipped from V and 3 bases from J, the junction kept 5 bases outside the gene matches. The germline V gene encodes CDR1 SGHDT and CDR2 YYEEEE. The CDR3 loop is CASSQGTSFYEQYF. In DNA form, the CDR3 reads TGTGCCAGCAGCCAGGGGACTAGCTTCTACGAGCAGTACTTC.

V gene TRBV2 combines with J gene TRBJ1-5, with 8 bases that match TRBD1. The CDR3 is 15 amino acids. V lost 9 bases and J lost 1; bases outside the gene matches: 8. The germline V gene encodes CDR1 SNHLY and CDR2 FYNNEI. The CDR3 DNA reads as TGTGCCAGTAGGACAGGGCACGGGAGCAATCAGCCCCAGCATTTT. This codes for CASRTGHGSNQPQHF.

V and J are TRBV2 and TRBJ2-7, with D maybe TRBD2 (7 bases). V was shortened by 7 bases and J by 4 bases, with 17 bases between the two germline ends. The CDR3 sequence is 14 residues long. Germline assignment: CDR1 SNHLY and CDR2 FYNNEI. CDR3 nucleotide sequence: TGTGCCAGCAAGAGGCCGGGGGGCAGGTACGAGCAGTACTTC. Protein sequence: CASKRPGGRYEQYF.

The chain links TRBV11-2 to TRBJ2-2; no clear D. The germline gives CDR1 SGHAT, CDR2 FQNNGV. Between the trimmed V and J ends, which lost 6 bases and 0 bases, there was a span of 2 bases. The CDR3 has 12 amino acids. DNA for the CDR3: TGTGCCAGCAGTCCGAACACCGGGGAGCTGTTTTTT. It encodes CASSPNTGELFF.

J is TRBJ2-5 and V is TRBV5-1; the D gene is possibly TRBD2 (6 bases). Trimming took off 0 bases at V and 5 bases at J, with 17 bases between the two ends. The germline V gene has CDR1 SGHRS and CDR2 YFSETQ. The CDR3 has 16 residues. For the CDR3, the DNA is TGCGCCAGCAGCTTGGCCGAGACCGGGAGTTGGGAGACCCAGTACTTC. It specifies CASSLAETGSWETQYF.

V gene TRBV27 combines with J gene TRBJ2-7, with 7 bases identical to TRBD2. Looked up from germline, CDR1 is MNHEY and CDR2 is SMNVEV (reference sequence). The CDR3 sequence is 14 residues long. Trimming at V came to 8 bases and at J to 2 bases, leaving 9 bases not matched to a gene. Written as DNA, the CDR3 is TGTGCCAGCCGACCACGGGGGGAGCCCTACGAGCAGTACTTC. This gives the protein CASRPRGEPYEQYF.

The chain links TRBV28 to TRBJ2-5, with D possibly matching TRBD1 (6 bases). The CDR3 has 13 amino acids. V lost 6 bases and J 1 base, leaving 9 bases between the germline ends. Germline values: CDR1 MDHEN, CDR2 SYDVKM. CDR3 loop: CASSHRVQETQYF. The DNA for the CDR3 is TGTGCCAGCAGCCACAGGGTCCAAGAGACCCAGTACTTC.

The chain links TRBV28 to TRBJ2-3; D may be TRBD1 or TRBD2 (5 bases each). Between the trimmed V and J ends, which lost 6 bases and 0 bases, there was a span of 22 bases. The CDR3 has 18 amino acids. Germline V gene data show CDR1 as MDHEN and CDR2 as SYDVKM. CDR3 coding DNA: TGTGCCAGCAGCCTACGGGGTGACAGATACTCTAGCACAGATACGCAGTATTTT. It yields the protein CASSLRGDRYSSTDTQYF.